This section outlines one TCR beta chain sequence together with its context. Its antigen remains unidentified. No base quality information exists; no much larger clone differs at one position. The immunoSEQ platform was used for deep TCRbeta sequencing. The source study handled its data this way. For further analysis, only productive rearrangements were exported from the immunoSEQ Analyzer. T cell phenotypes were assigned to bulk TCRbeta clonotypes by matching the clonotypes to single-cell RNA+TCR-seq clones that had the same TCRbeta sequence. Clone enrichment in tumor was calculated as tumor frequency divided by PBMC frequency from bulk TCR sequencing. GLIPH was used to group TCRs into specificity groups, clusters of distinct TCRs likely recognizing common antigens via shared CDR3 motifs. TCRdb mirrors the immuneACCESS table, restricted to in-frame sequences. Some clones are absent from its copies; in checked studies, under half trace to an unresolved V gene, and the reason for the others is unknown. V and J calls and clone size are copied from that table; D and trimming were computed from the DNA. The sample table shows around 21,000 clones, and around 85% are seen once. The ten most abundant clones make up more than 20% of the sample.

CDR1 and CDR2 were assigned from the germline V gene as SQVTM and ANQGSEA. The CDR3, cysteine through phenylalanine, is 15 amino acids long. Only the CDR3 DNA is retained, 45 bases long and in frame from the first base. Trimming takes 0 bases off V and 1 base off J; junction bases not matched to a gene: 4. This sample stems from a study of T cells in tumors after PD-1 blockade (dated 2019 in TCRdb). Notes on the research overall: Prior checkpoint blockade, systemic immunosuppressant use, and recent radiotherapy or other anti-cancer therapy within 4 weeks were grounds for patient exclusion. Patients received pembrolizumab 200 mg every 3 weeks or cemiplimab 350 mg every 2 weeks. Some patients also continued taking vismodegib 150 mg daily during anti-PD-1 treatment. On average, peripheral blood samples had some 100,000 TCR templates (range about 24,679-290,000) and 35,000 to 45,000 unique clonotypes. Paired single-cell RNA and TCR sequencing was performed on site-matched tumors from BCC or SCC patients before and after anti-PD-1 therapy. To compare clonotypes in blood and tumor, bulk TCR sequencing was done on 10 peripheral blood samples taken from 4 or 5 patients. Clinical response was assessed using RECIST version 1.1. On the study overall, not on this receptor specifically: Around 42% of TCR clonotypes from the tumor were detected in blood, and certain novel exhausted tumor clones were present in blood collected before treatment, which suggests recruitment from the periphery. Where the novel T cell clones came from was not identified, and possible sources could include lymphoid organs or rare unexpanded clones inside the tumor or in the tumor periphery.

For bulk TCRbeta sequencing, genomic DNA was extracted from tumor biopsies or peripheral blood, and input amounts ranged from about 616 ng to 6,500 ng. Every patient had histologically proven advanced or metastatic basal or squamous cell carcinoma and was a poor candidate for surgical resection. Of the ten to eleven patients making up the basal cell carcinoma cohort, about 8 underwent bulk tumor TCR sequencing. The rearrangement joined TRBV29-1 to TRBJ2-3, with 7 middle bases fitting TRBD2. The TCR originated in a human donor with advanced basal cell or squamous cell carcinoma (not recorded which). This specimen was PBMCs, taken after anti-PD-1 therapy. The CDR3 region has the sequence CSVEDFTSGTDTQYF. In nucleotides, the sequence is TGCAGCGTTGAAGATTTTACTAGCGGCACAGATACGCAGTATTTT.